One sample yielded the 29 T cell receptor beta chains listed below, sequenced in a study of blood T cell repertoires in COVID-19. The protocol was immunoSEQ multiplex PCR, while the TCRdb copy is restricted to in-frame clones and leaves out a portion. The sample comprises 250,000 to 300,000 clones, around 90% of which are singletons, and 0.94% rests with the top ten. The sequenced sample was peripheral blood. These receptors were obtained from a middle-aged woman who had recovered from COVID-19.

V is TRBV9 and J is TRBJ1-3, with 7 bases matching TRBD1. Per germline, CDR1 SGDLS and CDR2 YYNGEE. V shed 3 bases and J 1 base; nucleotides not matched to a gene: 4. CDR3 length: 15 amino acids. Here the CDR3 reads CASSAGGPSGNTIYF. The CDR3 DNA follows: TGTGCCAGCAGCGCAGGGGGGCCTTCTGGAAACACCATATATTTT.

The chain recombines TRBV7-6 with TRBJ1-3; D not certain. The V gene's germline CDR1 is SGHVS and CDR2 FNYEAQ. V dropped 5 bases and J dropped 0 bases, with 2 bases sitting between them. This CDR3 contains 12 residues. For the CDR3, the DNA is TGTGCCAGCAGCCGCTCTGGAAACACCATATATTTT. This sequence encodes CASSRSGNTIYF.

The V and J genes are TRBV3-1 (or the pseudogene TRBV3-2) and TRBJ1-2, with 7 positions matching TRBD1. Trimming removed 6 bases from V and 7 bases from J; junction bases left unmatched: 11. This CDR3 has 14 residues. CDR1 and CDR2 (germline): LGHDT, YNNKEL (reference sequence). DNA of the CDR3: TGTGCCAGCAGGGCCCCCGGGACAGTCCGTGGCTACACCTTC. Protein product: CASRAPGTVRGYTF.

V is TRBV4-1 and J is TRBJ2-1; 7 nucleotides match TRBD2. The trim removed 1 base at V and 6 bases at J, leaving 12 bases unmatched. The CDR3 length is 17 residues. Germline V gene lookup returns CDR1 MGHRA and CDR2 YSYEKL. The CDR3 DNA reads TGCGCCAGCAGCCAAGTGGGAGGGAGGGGTCCGGGCAATGAGCAGTTCTTC. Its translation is CASSQVGGRGPGNEQFF.

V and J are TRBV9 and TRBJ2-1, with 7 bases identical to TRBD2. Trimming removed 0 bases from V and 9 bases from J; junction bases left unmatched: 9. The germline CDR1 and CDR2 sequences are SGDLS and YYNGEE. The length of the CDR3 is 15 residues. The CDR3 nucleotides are TGTGCCAGCAGCGTAGGGGGAGGGCCCGGCGGTGAGCAGTTCTTC. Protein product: CASSVGGGPGGEQFF. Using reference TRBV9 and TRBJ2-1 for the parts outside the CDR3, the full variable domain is DSGVTQTPKHLITATGQRVTLRCSPRSGDLSVYWYQQSLDQGLQFLIQYYNGEERAKGNILERFSAQQFPDLHSELNLSSLELGDSALYFCASSVGGGPGGEQFFGPGTRLTVL.

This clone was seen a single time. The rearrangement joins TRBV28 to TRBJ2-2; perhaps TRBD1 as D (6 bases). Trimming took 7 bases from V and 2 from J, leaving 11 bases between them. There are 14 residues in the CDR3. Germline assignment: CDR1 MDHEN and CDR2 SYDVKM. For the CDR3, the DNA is TGTGCCAGCACCTGGGGGCAAAACACCGGGGAGCTGTTTTTT. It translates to CASTWGQNTGELFF.

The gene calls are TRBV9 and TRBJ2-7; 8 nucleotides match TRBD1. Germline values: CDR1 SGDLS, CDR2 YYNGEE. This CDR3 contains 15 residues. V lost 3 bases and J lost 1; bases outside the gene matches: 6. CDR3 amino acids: CASSAERTGSYEQYF. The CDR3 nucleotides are TGTGCCAGCAGCGCAGAACGGACAGGGTCCTACGAGCAGTACTTC.

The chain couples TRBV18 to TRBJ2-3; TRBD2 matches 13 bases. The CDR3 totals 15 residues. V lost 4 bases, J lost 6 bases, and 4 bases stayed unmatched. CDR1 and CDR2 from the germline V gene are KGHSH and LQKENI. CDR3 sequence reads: CASSLGLAGADTQYF. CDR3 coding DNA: TGTGCCAGCTCACTAGGACTAGCGGGAGCTGATACGCAGTATTTT.

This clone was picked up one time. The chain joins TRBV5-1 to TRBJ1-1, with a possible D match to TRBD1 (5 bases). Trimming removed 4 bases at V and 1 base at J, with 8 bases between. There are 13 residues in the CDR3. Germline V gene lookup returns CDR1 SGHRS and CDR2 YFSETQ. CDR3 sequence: CASSPGQNTEAFF. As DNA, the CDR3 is TGCGCCAGCAGCCCAGGACAGAACACTGAAGCTTTCTTT.

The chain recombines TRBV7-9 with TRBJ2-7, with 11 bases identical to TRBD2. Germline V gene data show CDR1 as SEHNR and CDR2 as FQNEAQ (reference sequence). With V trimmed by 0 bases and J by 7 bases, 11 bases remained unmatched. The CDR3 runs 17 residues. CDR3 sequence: CASSLARTSGHPEEQYF. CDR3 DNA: TGTGCCAGCAGCTTAGCTAGGACTAGCGGGCATCCCGAGGAGCAGTACTTC.

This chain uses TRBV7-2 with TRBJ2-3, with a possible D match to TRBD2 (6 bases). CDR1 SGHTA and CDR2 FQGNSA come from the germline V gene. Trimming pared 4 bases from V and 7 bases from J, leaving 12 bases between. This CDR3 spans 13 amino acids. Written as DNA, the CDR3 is TGTGCCAGCAGCTCACAGGAGGGCAATACGCAGTATTTT. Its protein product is CASSSQEGNTQYF.

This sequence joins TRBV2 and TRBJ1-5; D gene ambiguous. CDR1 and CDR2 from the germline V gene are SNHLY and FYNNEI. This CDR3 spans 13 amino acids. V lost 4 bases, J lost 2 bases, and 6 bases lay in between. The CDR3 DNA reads TGTGCCAGCAGTGCTCGGGGCAATCAGCCCCAGCATTTT. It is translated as CASSARGNQPQHF.

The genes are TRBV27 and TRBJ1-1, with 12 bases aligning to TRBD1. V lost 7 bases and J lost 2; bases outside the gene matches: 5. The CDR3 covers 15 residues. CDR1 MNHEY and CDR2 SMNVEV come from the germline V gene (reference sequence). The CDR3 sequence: CASTRGTGGNTEAFF. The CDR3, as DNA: TGTGCCAGCACAAGAGGGACAGGGGGCAACACTGAAGCTTTCTTT.

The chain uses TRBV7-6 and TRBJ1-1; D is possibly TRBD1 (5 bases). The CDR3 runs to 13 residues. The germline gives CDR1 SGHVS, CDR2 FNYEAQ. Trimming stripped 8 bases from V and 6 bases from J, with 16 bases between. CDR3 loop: CASAQQAVAEAFF. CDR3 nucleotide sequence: TGTGCCAGCGCTCAACAGGCAGTGGCTGAAGCTTTCTTT.

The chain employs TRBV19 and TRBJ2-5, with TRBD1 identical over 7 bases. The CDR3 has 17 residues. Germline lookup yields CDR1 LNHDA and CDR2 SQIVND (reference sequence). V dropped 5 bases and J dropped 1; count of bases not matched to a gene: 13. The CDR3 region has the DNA TGTGCCAGTAGTTCCCCCCGACAGGGAACCTTCCAAGAGACCCAGTACTTC. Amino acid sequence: CASSSPRQGTFQETQYF. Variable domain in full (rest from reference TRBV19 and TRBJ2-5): DGGITQSPKYLFRKEGQNVTLSCEQNLNHDAMYWYRQDPGQGLRLIYYSQIVNDFQKGDIAEGYSVSREKKESFPLTVTSAQKNPTAFYLCASSSPRQGTFQETQYFGPGTRLLVL.

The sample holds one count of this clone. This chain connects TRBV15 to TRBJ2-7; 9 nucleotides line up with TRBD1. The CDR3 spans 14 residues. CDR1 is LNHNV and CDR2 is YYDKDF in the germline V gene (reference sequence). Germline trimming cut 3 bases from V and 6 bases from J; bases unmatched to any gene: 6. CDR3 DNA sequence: TGTGCCACCAGCAGTGACCGGGACAGGGCCGAGCAGTACTTC. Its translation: CATSSDRDRAEQYF.

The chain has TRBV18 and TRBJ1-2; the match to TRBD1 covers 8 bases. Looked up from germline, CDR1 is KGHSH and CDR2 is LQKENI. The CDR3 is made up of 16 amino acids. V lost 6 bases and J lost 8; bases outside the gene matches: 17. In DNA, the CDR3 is TGTGCCAGCTCCCCCGGACAGGGAAACTATCTGTACGGCTACACCTTC. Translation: CASSPGQGNYLYGYTF.

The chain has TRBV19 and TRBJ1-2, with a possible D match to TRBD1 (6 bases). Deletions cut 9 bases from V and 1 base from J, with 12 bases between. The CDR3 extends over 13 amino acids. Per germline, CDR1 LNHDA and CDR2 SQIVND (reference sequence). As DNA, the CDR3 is TGTGCCAGCCATGGACAGTATAACTATGGCTACACCTTC. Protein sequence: CASHGQYNYGYTF.

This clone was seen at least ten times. In nucleotides, the CDR3 is TGTGCCAGCAGTTCGGACAGCTCAGCAAAAACCTACGAGCAGTACTTC. Protein product: CASSSDSSAKTYEQYF. This sequence joins TRBV27 and TRBJ2-7; possibly TRBD1 for D (6 bases). The V end lost 4 bases, the J end lost 2 bases, and 18 bases lay between the germline ends. This CDR3 has 16 amino acids. Germline V gives CDR1 MNHEY, CDR2 SMNVEV (reference sequence).

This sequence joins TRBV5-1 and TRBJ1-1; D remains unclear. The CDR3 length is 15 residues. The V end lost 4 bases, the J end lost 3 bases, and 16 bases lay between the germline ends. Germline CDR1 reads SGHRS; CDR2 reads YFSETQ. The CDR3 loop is CASSPTVEAHTEAFF. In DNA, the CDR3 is TGCGCCAGCAGCCCAACGGTGGAGGCCCACACTGAAGCTTTCTTT. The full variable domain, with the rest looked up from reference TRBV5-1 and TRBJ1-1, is KAGVTQTPRYLIKTRGQQVTLSCSPISGHRSVSWYQQTPGQGLQFLFEYFSETQRNKGNFPGRFSGRQFSNSRSEMNVSTLELGDSALYLCASSPTVEAHTEAFFGQGTRLTVV.

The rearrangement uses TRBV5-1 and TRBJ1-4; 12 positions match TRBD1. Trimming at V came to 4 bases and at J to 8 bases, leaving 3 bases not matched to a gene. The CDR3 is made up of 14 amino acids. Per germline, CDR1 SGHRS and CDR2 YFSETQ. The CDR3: CASSAGTGGEKLFF. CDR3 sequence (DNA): TGCGCCAGCAGCGCTGGGACAGGGGGCGAAAAACTGTTTTTT.

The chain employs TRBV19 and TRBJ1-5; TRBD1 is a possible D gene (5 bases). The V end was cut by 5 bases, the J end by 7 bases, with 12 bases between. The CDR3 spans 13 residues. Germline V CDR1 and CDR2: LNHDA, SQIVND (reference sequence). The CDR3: CASSPGLEQPQHF. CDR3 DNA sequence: TGTGCCAGTAGTCCAGGGTTGGAGCAGCCCCAGCATTTT.

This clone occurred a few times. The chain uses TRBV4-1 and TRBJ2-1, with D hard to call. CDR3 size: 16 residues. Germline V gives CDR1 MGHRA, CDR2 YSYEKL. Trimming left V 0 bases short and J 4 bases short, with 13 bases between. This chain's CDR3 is CASSQDPTGRYNEQFF. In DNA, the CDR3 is TGCGCCAGCAGCCAAGATCCGACGGGTCGGTACAATGAGCAGTTCTTC.

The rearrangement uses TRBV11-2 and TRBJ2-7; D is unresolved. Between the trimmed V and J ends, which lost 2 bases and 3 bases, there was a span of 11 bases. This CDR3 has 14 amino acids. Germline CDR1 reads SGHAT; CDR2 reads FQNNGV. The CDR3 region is CASSLLTHDYEQYF. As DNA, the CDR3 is TGTGCCAGCAGCTTACTGACACACGACTACGAGCAGTACTTC. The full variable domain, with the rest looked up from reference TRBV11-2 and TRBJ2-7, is EAGVAQSPRYKIIEKRQSVAFWCNPISGHATLYWYQQILGQGPKLLIQFQNNGVVDDSQLPKDRFSAERLKGVDSTLKIQPAKLEDSAVYLCASSLLTHDYEQYFGPGTRLTVT.

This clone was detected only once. The CDR3 spells CASSPSLGQGDYGYTF. DNA of the CDR3: TGTGCCAGCTCACCGTCTCTGGGACAGGGGGACTATGGCTACACCTTC. The rearrangement uses TRBV18 and TRBJ1-2; 11 bases fit TRBD1. The CDR3 contains 16 residues. Germline loops: CDR1 KGHSH, CDR2 LQKENI. The V and J ends lost 3 bases and 3 bases, in that order; junction bases with no gene match: 6.

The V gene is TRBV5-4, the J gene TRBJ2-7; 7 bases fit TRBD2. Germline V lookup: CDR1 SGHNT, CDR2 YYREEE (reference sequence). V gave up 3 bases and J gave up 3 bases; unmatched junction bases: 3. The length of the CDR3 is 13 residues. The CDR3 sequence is CASSSSGNYEQYF. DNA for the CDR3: TGTGCCAGCAGCTCCAGCGGGAACTACGAGCAGTACTTC.

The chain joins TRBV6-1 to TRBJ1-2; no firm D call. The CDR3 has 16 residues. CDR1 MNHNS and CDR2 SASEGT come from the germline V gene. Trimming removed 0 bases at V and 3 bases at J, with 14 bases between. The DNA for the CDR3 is TGTGCCAGCAGTGAAGCGCCGGCGGGCGCCTACTATGGCTACACCTTC. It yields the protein CASSEAPAGAYYGYTF.

The chain's CDR3 is CASSPRLAGINTGELFF. In nucleotides, the CDR3 is TGTGCCAGCTCCCCCCGCCTAGCGGGCATCAACACCGGGGAGCTGTTTTTT. The chain links TRBV18 to TRBJ2-2; 8 bases map to TRBD2. Germline V gene sequence: CDR1 KGHSH, CDR2 LQKENI. Losses at the gene ends were 6 bases for V and 2 bases for J; bases not matched to a gene: 11. The CDR3 runs 17 residues.

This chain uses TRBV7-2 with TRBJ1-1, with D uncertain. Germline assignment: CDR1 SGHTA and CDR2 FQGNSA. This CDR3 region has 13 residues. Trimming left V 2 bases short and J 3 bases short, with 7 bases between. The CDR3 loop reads CASSLPGDTEAFF. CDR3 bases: TGTGCCAGCAGCTTACCGGGAGACACTGAAGCTTTCTTT.